Below are 21 T cell receptor beta chains sequenced from a single sample in a study of blood T cell repertoires in COVID-19 (dated by TCRdb to 2018 to 2020). The library was produced with the immunoSEQ multiplex PCR assay. This is the immuneACCESS table as TCRdb keeps it, with only in-frame sequences that have V and J called. A part of the clones is gone; compared with another copy, unresolved V genes explain less than half, and the rest is unexplained. Within this sample are approximately 180,000 clones, with over 65% of them counted one time only. The ten most abundant clones make up 15% to 20% of the sample. Sequenced: peripheral blood. The origin of the receptors is a person between 70 and 80 years old with COVID-19, enrolled during active disease.

This sequence joins TRBV5-6 and TRBJ2-7; possibly TRBD2 for D (6 bases). CDR3 length equals 14 residues. From germline, CDR1 is SGHDT and CDR2 YYEEEE. The V gene lost 2 bases and the J gene lost 3 bases, with 12 bases spanning the gap. CDR3 sequence (DNA): TGTGCCAGCAGCTTACTTCAGGGACTCTACGAGCAGTACTTC. Protein: CASSLLQGLYEQYF.

The chain links TRBV3-1 (or the pseudogene TRBV3-2) to TRBJ2-1; D is perhaps TRBD1 (5 bases). Trimming removed 1 base at V and 10 bases at J, with 8 bases between. From germline, CDR1 is LGHDT and CDR2 YNNKEL (reference sequence). This CDR3 region has 12 residues. This CDR3 reads CASSQGGLEQFF. The CDR3 coding sequence is TGTGCCAGCAGCCAAGGGGGCCTCGAGCAGTTCTTC.

The V call is TRBV4-3, the J call TRBJ1-2; D is possibly TRBD1 (5 bases). V was cut by 0 bases and J by 4 bases, with 9 bases left in between. This CDR3 region has 14 residues. Per the germline V gene, CDR1 is LGHNA and CDR2 is YSLEER. CDR3 residues: CASSQEGQGYGYTF. CDR3 DNA: TGCGCCAGCAGCCAAGAGGGGCAGGGCTATGGCTACACCTTC.

The chain joins TRBV11-2 to TRBJ1-2, with TRBD1 identical over 10 bases. V lost 2 bases to trimming and J lost 2 bases; unmatched junction nucleotides: 5. CDR3 size: 16 residues. Germline CDR1 and CDR2: SGHAT and FQNNGV. CDR3 loop: CASSLYSTGGNYGYTF. CDR3 DNA: TGTGCCAGCAGCTTATATTCGACAGGGGGCAACTATGGCTACACCTTC.

The chain couples TRBV24-1 to TRBJ1-5, with a tentative D call TRBD1 (6 bases). The germline V and J ends were trimmed by 4 bases and 0 bases, with 12 bases remaining between them. The CDR3 runs 16 residues. Germline V gene data show CDR1 as KGHDR and CDR2 as SFDVKD. CDR3 loop: CATSEAGQNSNQPQHF. CDR3 nucleotide sequence: TGTGCCACCAGTGAAGCGGGACAAAATAGCAATCAGCCCCAGCATTTT.

The rearrangement uses TRBV3-1 (or the pseudogene TRBV3-2) and TRBJ1-2; D is perhaps TRBD1 (5 bases). Germline CDR1 LGHDT, CDR2 YNNKEL (reference sequence). This CDR3 has 15 residues. The V and J ends lost 0 bases and 4 bases respectively, with 12 bases between them. CDR3: CASSQDGRRGYGYTF. The DNA of the CDR3 is TGTGCCAGCAGCCAAGATGGCAGGAGGGGCTATGGCTACACCTTC.

This clone has a handful of counts. The chain links TRBV6-5 to TRBJ2-3; D perhaps matches TRBD1 (7 bases). CDR1 and CDR2 (germline): MNHEY, SVGAGI. CDR3 length: 14 residues. V gave up 5 bases and J gave up 2 bases, with 11 bases separating them. The CDR3 DNA sequence: TGTGCCAGCAGTAGACAGGGACTCACAGATACGCAGTATTTT. Translating gives CASSRQGLTDTQYF.

This chain's CDR3 is CASTPPRLAGGPGTGELFF. Written as DNA, the CDR3 is TGTGCCTCTACACCACCTAGACTAGCGGGAGGGCCAGGGACCGGGGAGCTGTTTTTT. V usage is TRBV30 and J usage is TRBJ2-2, with 14 bases aligning to TRBD2. Trimming removed 7 bases from V and 5 bases from J; junction bases left unmatched: 18. There are 19 residues in the CDR3. Looked up from germline, CDR1 is GTSNPN and CDR2 is SVGIG (reference sequence).

J is TRBJ1-2 and V is TRBV9; the D gene is possibly TRBD1 (6 bases). Trimming shortened V by 2 bases and J by 7 bases, and 21 bases separated the two germline ends. The CDR3 loop spans 16 amino acids. Germline-derived CDR1 and CDR2 are SGDLS and YYNGEE. For the CDR3, the DNA is TGTGCCAGCAGCGTGGGGGGGCAGCCCGCACTGGGTGGCTACACCTTC. Its translation is CASSVGGQPALGGYTF.

This chain links TRBV6-6 with TRBJ2-7, with 7 positions matching TRBD2. The V and J ends lost 5 bases and 4 bases, in that order; junction bases with no gene match: 8. Looked up from germline, CDR1 is MNHNY and CDR2 is SVGAGI (reference sequence). This CDR3 comprises 14 residues. CDR3 DNA: TGTGCCAGCAGTGAGAAGCGGGAAGGTTACGAGCAGTACTTC. This gives the protein CASSEKREGYEQYF.

This clone was detected only a few times. The chain is built from TRBV6-1 and TRBJ2-7; D perhaps matches TRBD1 (7 bases). CDR1 is MNHNS, CDR2 SASEGT, per germline. Trimming took 3 bases from V and 0 from J, leaving 15 bases between them. This CDR3 comprises 16 residues. CDR3 sequence: CASSDSGWTGSYEQYF. The CDR3 region has the DNA TGTGCCAGCAGTGATAGCGGTTGGACAGGCTCCTACGAGCAGTACTTC.

The V and J genes are TRBV4-2 and TRBJ2-1; no reliable D call. Germline V gives CDR1 LGHNA, CDR2 YNFKEQ. The V and J ends lost 1 base and 0 bases respectively, with 10 bases between them. This CDR3 is built from 16 residues. For the CDR3, the DNA is TGTGCCAGCAGCCAAGCCGATGCGAGCTCCTACAATGAGCAGTTCTTC. It is translated as CASSQADASSYNEQFF.

The chain joins TRBV5-4 to TRBJ1-2, with D possibly TRBD1 on 6 matching bases. V lost 0 bases, J lost 4 bases, and 10 bases lay in between. In germline, CDR1 is SGHNT, CDR2 YYREEE (reference sequence). The CDR3 loop spans 14 amino acids. The CDR3: CASSLGTGTYGYTF. The CDR3 DNA sequence: TGTGCCAGCAGCTTGGGTACAGGGACCTATGGCTACACCTTC.

The chain has TRBV5-3 and TRBJ2-7; no definite D call. TRBV5-3 is an open reading frame, and its role is uncertain. CDR3 length: 16 amino acids. Trimming removed 3 bases at V and 3 bases at J, with 19 bases between. CDR3 sequence: CARSSELVGGVYEQYF. The CDR3 DNA reads TGTGCCAGAAGCTCGGAGCTTGTCGGTGGTGTCTACGAGCAGTACTTC.

The chain employs TRBV29-1 and TRBJ2-1; D may be TRBD2 (6 bases). The ends were cut back, 4 bases at V and 9 bases at J, with 10 bases in the middle. This CDR3 spans 11 amino acids. The germline V gene has CDR1 SQVTM and CDR2 ANQGSEA. The CDR3 DNA reads as TGCAGCGTTGGGAGGGGCAGTGAGCAGTTCTTC. This gives the protein CSVGRGSEQFF.

CDR3 sequence reads: CASSIAWRGQREKGMAFF. CDR3 nucleotides: TGTGCCAGTAGTATAGCGTGGAGGGGGCAGCGAGAAAAGGGTATGGCTTTCTTT. The chain recombines TRBV19 with TRBJ1-1; 7 nucleotides match TRBD1. CDR1 is LNHDA, CDR2 SQIVND, per germline (reference sequence). The CDR3 is 18 amino acids. J was trimmed by 11 bases and V by 1 base; bases with no gene match: 22.

The CDR3 loop reads CASSLGGGLVNEQYF. CDR3 DNA sequence: TGTGCCAGCAGCTTAGGGGGGGGGCTGGTAAACGAGCAGTACTTC. The chain employs TRBV11-2 and TRBJ2-7, with D perhaps TRBD2 (7 bases). The germline V and J ends were trimmed by 1 base and 5 bases, with 15 bases remaining between them. CDR1 is SGHAT and CDR2 is FQNNGV in the germline V gene. The CDR3 sequence is 15 residues long.

Points on this clone: The junction shows a germline mismatch at one end, possibly a read error. The chain joins TRBV5-1 to TRBJ1-4, with 9 positions matching TRBD1. This CDR3 has 14 amino acids. Germline CDR1 is SGHRS and CDR2 is YFSETQ. The CDR3, as DNA: TGCGCCAGCAGCTTACCGGGACAGGGTTCCAGACTAGCCTTT. Translation gives CASSLPGQGSRLAF.

This chain uses TRBV5-1 with TRBJ1-3; weak D call: TRBD1 (5 bases). V was pared by 0 bases and J by 2 bases, with 9 bases between. This CDR3 is 15 amino acids long. Germline V gene data show CDR1 as SGHRS and CDR2 as YFSETQ. The CDR3 protein is CASSLGQTTGNTIYF. The CDR3 DNA reads TGCGCCAGCAGCTTGGGACAGACAACTGGAAACACCATATATTTT. The full variable domain, with the rest looked up from reference TRBV5-1 and TRBJ1-3, is KAGVTQTPRYLIKTRGQQVTLSCSPISGHRSVSWYQQTPGQGLQFLFEYFSETQRNKGNFPGRFSGRQFSNSRSEMNVSTLELGDSALYLCASSLGQTTGNTIYFGEGSWLTVV.

The V gene is TRBV28, the J gene TRBJ2-6; perhaps TRBD2 as D (6 bases). Germline V lookup: CDR1 MDHEN, CDR2 SYDVKM. V lost 7 bases, J lost 0 bases, and 13 bases lay in between. The CDR3 totals 16 residues. CDR3 bases: TGTGCCAGCATGGGGGGTACAGTCTCTGGGGCCAACGTCCTGACTTTC. This translates into CASMGGTVSGANVLTF.

The chain carries TRBV3-1 (or the pseudogene TRBV3-2) and TRBJ2-5; D is ambiguous. Germline V lookup: CDR1 LGHDT, CDR2 YNNKEL (reference sequence). With 4 bases removed from V and 3 bases from J, the gap between germline ends came to 12 bases. The CDR3 spans 14 residues. For the CDR3, the DNA is TGTGCCAGCAGCCCCGGGTTTGTCGAAGAGACCCAGTACTTC. Translated: CASSPGFVEETQYF.